This T cell receptor beta chain was captured in a study of blood T cell repertoires in COVID-19. Study in general: T cells, B-cell-depleted T cells, or PBMCs provided the cDNA or gDNA that served as material.

CDR1 is MNHEY, CDR2 SMNVEV, per germline (reference sequence). This CDR3 is built from 17 residues. Trimming removed 3 bases from V and 1 base from J, with 18 bases in between. Recruits, aged 18 to 89 years, lived in 25 or so US areas. Original analysis: Amplified reference gene primers provided the basis for estimating nucleated cell counts. Assay: immunoSEQ multiplex PCR; the TCRdb copy retains only in-frame clones and omits some. The V and J calls and the clone size are those of that table, but D and trimming were determined from the DNA. This sample has 250,000 to 300,000 clones, with about nine tenths found just once.

The chain uses TRBV27 and TRBJ2-5; D may be TRBD2 (6 bases). The sample was PBMCs or T cells enriched from blood (not recorded which). The sequence was collected from a woman aged 60-75 years who had recovered from COVID-19. The CDR3 coding sequence is TGTGCCAGCAGTTTCCTCTACGGAGGGAGCGCCCAAGAGACCCAGTACTTC. Residues: CASSFLYGGSAQETQYF.